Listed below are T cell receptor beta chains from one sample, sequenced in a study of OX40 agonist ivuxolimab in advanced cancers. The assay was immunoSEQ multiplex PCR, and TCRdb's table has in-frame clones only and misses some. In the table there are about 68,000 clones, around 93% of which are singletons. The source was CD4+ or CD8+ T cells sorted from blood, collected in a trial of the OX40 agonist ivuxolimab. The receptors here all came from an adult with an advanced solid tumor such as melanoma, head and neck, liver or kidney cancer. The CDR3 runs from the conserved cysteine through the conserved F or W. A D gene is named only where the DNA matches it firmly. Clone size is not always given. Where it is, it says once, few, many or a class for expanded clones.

cdr3_nt: TGTGCCACGACATCTAGGAGAAGCTCCTACAATGAGCAGTTCTTC
cdr3_aa: CATTSRRSSYNEQFF
clone_size: .
v_call: TRBV19
d_call: .
j_call: TRBJ2-1

cdr3_nt: TGCGCCAGCAGCCAAGAACGGACTACGAACACCGGGGAGCTGTTTTTT
cdr3_aa: CASSQERTTNTGELFF
clone_size: .
v_call: TRBV4-1
d_call: .
j_call: TRBJ2-2

cdr3_nt: TGTGCCAGTAGTACGACTAGCGGAGAGCAGTACTTC
cdr3_aa: CASSTTSGEQYF
clone_size: .
v_call: TRBV19
d_call: TRBD2
j_call: TRBJ2-7

cdr3_nt: TGTGCCAGCAGCCTGGGACTGCCCTCTGGAAACACCATATATTTT
cdr3_aa: CASSLGLPSGNTIYF
clone_size: .
v_call: TRBV5-4
d_call: .
j_call: TRBJ1-3

cdr3_nt: TGTGCCAGCAGCTTAGCCTCAAAGAGCTCCTACGAGCAGTACTTC
cdr3_aa: CASSLASKSSYEQYF
clone_size: once
v_call: TRBV7-9
d_call: .
j_call: TRBJ2-7

cdr3_nt: TGTGCCAGCAGAATTACCGGGACTAGCGGGAGTTACCAGTACTTC
cdr3_aa: CASRITGTSGSYQYF
clone_size: .
v_call: TRBV6-5
d_call: TRBD2
j_call: TRBJ2-5

cdr3_nt: TGCGCCAGCAGCTTGGGAGTTTCGGACAGGCGGAACTATAATTCACCCCTCCACTTT
cdr3_aa: CASSLGVSDRRNYNSPLHF
clone_size: .
v_call: TRBV5-1
d_call: TRBD1
j_call: TRBJ1-6

cdr3_nt: TGTGCCAGTAGGACGACACCGAACACCGGGGAGCTGTTTTTT
cdr3_aa: CASRTTPNTGELFF
clone_size: .
v_call: TRBV19
d_call: .
j_call: TRBJ2-2

cdr3_nt: TGTGCCAGCTCACCCACAAAGGACCCTGGAAACACCATATATTTT
cdr3_aa: CASSPTKDPGNTIYF
clone_size: .
v_call: TRBV18
d_call: .
j_call: TRBJ1-3

cdr3_nt: TGTGCCAGCAGCATCGGGACAGGGGGCTTGTACTTC
cdr3_aa: CASSIGTGGLYF
clone_size: .
v_call: TRBV7-3
d_call: TRBD1
j_call: TRBJ2-7

cdr3_nt: TGTGCCAGCAGCTTACCGGGGCCTGGGGCCAACGTCCTGACTTTC
cdr3_aa: CASSLPGPGANVLTF
clone_size: .
v_call: TRBV7-8
d_call: .
j_call: TRBJ2-6

cdr3_nt: TGTGCCAGCAGCTTTTTAGCGGGAGGGGTAGACGAGCAGTACTTC
cdr3_aa: CASSFLAGGVDEQYF
clone_size: .
v_call: TRBV13
d_call: TRBD2
j_call: TRBJ2-7

cdr3_nt: TGTGCCAGCAGTGAAATTAGGTTTTCCGGGGAGCTGTTTTTT
cdr3_aa: CASSEIRFSGELFF
clone_size: few
v_call: TRBV6-1
d_call: .
j_call: TRBJ2-2

cdr3_nt: TGTGCCAGCAGTGGACTAGCGGGAGGGACCGGGGAGCTGTTTTTT
cdr3_aa: CASSGLAGGTGELFF
clone_size: few
v_call: TRBV6-1
d_call: TRBD2
j_call: TRBJ2-2

cdr3_nt: TGCGCCAGCAGGAAAGAATCCTACGAGCAGTACTTC
cdr3_aa: CASRKESYEQYF
clone_size: .
v_call: TRBV5-1
d_call: .
j_call: TRBJ2-7

cdr3_nt: TGTGCCACCCTACTTCGGGGACAGGGTACCTACGAGCAGTACTTC
cdr3_aa: CATLLRGQGTYEQYF
clone_size: .
v_call: TRBV2
d_call: TRBD1
j_call: TRBJ2-7

cdr3_nt: TGCACCAGCAGCCAAGATACTTGGGGGCGACGCACAGATACGCAGTATTTT
cdr3_aa: CTSSQDTWGRRTDTQYF
clone_size: .
v_call: TRBV1
d_call: .
j_call: TRBJ2-3

cdr3_nt: TGTGCCAGCTACTTTAACGTTCAGGGGGAGAACACTGAAGCTTTCTTT
cdr3_aa: CASYFNVQGENTEAFF
clone_size: .
v_call: TRBV11-3
d_call: TRBD1
j_call: TRBJ1-1

cdr3_nt: TGTGCCAGCAGCTGGGACAGCAGCAATCAGCCCCAGCATTTT
cdr3_aa: CASSWDSSNQPQHF
clone_size: .
v_call: TRBV7-9
d_call: TRBD1
j_call: TRBJ1-5

cdr3_nt: TGTGCCAGCAGCTTTGGACGACGTACACACACTGAAGCTTTCTTT
cdr3_aa: CASSFGRRTHTEAFF
clone_size: .
v_call: TRBV5-8
d_call: .
j_call: TRBJ1-1